This T cell receptor (beta chain) was observed in a study of blood T cells in healthy people across ages. Trimming shortened V by 7 bases and J by 8 bases, and 12 bases separated the two germline ends. Per germline, CDR1 MNHNS and CDR2 SASEGT. This CDR3 has 13 amino acids. This clonotype was observed many times. The second PCR ran 7 to 11 cycles with a sample-barcoded 5' primer and J-beta primers. There were at least 3 million CDR3-containing paired-end reads obtained from each sample. MiXCR, run by TCRdb on the 5' RACE reads, gives a single entry per CDR3 protein. The sample shows around 320,000 distinct CDR3 sequences, 27% of them seen only once.

The chain joins TRBV6-1 to TRBJ1-6, with TRBD1 as a possible D gene (5 bases). Sequencing used blood. The clonotype was recovered from a woman aged 70 to 79 in good health. CDR3 in DNA: TGTGCCAGCAACGAACAGGATTATTCACCCCTCCACTTT. Its translation is CASNEQDYSPLHF.